This TCR beta chain was recorded in a study of blood T cell repertoires in COVID-19. The data were produced by immunoSEQ multiplex PCR, yet TCRdb's version contains in-frame clones alone and is incomplete. In the table there are more than 100,000 clones, over 80% of which are singletons. The CDR3 consists of 15 residues. The V gene lost 0 bases and the J gene lost 6 bases, with 14 bases spanning the gap. Germline CDR1 is SQVTM and CDR2 is ANQGSEA. This clone was counted between two and nine times. The clonotype comes from a woman in her 70s with acute or convalescent COVID-19. The material sequenced was peripheral blood. The V gene is TRBV29-1, the J gene TRBJ2-2, with D possibly matching TRBD1 (6 bases). CDR3 residues: CSVEDLVGGAGELFF. The CDR3 nucleotides read TGCAGCGTTGAAGATCTGGTTGGGGGCGCCGGGGAGCTGTTTTTT.